This record covers a single T cell receptor beta chain. This clone's antigen is unknown. Base qualities are missing; no much larger clone stands one base away. These data are taken from a study of blood T cell repertoires in COVID-19 (dated by TCRdb to about 2020). Describing the broader study: The collaborator samples originated in the United States, Italy and Spain and spanned the acute and convalescent phases of COVID-19. The material from the prospective study consisted of cDNA or gDNA derived from T cells, B-cell-depleted T cells, or PBMCs. Subjects who had been exposed to COVID-19, were actively infected with it, or had recovered from it provided the deeply sampled blood TCRbeta repertoires that made up the dataset. The repertoires were released in a freely available public database meant as a resource for research on the immune response to SARS-CoV-2. The samples were drawn from two sources: the first 160 participants of the ongoing ImmuneRACE study, and 1,000 to 1,500 subjects contributed by 6 global collaborators. Nearly every sample came with metadata listing a de-identified subject ID, COVID-19 status, age in years and sex. Where available, HLA class I and class II types were taken from metadata supplied by the sample provider and were not determined by assay-based typing. Points the paper makes about the study in general: How much clinical and demographic metadata was included differed by source and by participant, and the metadata was provided uncurated.

Collaborating institutions collected whole blood in K2EDTA tubes following their own protocols. For TCRbeta analysis, collaborators shipped samples in one of three forms: frozen whole blood, isolated PBMCs, or DNA extracted from either of those sample types. From V the trimming removes 0 bases and from J it removes 2 bases, while the gene matches leave 10 bases of the junction unaccounted for. Its CDR3 holds 17 amino acids, cysteine through phenylalanine. Only CDR3 DNA is held: 51 bases, read in frame from base 1. The germline V gene (reference sequence) sets CDR1 to SEHNR and CDR2 to FQNEAQ. TCRbeta CDR3 regions were amplified from genomic DNA using the immunoSEQ Assay, a bias-controlled multiplex PCR. Processing in the source paper ran as follows. The number of nucleated cells in each sample was estimated from the amplification of reference gene primers within the assay. Sequence reads were collapsed and filtered to measure the absolute abundance of every unique TCRbeta CDR3 rearrangement. For each sample, productive Simpson clonality was calculated by taking the square root of Simpson's diversity index across productive rearrangements. Entries here come from immuneACCESS through TCRdb and include only in-frame sequences with V and J called. Some clones fail to appear in such tables; in the studies checked, an unresolved V gene covers under half of the shortfall, and the cause of the remainder is unknown. The DNA gave D and trimming, while V, J and clone size come from that table. The sample records around 140,000 clones, 80% to 85% of which are singletons. 8.4% of the sample is taken by the ten largest.

This receptor was identified in a woman in her sixties with active or convalescent COVID-19. The rearrangement joined TRBV7-9 to TRBJ2-7; 7 nucleotides in the junction match TRBD1. The source material was peripheral blood. Read as DNA, the sequence is TGTGCCAGCAGCTTAGCGATCCGACAGGGTCCGACCTACGAGCAGTACTTC. It is translated as CASSLAIRQGPTYEQYF. Full variable domain (CDR3 extended with the reference TRBV7-9 and TRBJ2-7 proteins): DTGVSQNPRHKITKRGQNVTFRCDPISEHNRLYWYRQTLGQGPEFLTYFQNEAQLEKSRLLSDRFSAERPKGSFSTLEIQRTEQGDSAMYLCASSLAIRQGPTYEQYFGPGTRLTVT.